This T cell receptor beta chain was documented in a study of technical replicates of blood from a few donors. Profiling relied on immunoSEQ multiplex PCR, and the TCRdb table lists in-frame clones only, not all of them. This repertoire shows about 89,000 clones, around 94% found once; its top ten account for approximately 0.25%. Trimming cost V 1 base and J 4 bases; bases outside gene matches: 3. Germline V gene data show CDR1 as MDHEN and CDR2 as SYDVKM. This CDR3 is 14 amino acids long. The rearrangement links TRBV28 to TRBJ2-7; 8 bases agree with TRBD2. This receptor was taken from a human donor in good health. The sequenced sample consisted of T cells isolated from PBMCs. CDR3 sequence: CASSLSRGGYEQYF. CDR3 coding DNA: TGTGCCAGCAGTTTATCACGGGGGGGATACGAGCAGTACTTC. The variable domain in full, with the rest retrieved from reference TRBV28 and TRBJ2-7, is DVKVTQSSRYLVKRTGEKVFLECVQDMDHENMFWYRQDPGLGLRLIYFSYDVKMKEKGDIPEGYSVSREKKERFSLILESASTNQTSMYLCASSLSRGGYEQYFGPGTRLTVT.